Shown below are 24 T cell receptor beta chains from a single sample sequenced in a study of shared clonotypes between healthy human individuals. Data came from immunoSEQ multiplex PCR; TCRdb stores just in-frame clones and leaves some out. The sample includes approximately 740,000 clones, 90% to 95% of them seen just once. Naive-designated CD8 cells lacked CD45RO, were positively enriched for CCR7, and omitted terminally differentiated effector memory CD45RA+ cells. The sequenced material came from naive CD8+ T cells sorted from blood. Receptor source: a man younger than 40 in good health.

The chain uses TRBV13 and TRBJ2-7; D is perhaps TRBD2 (5 bases). The CDR3 has 13 amino acids. The V and J ends lost 5 bases and 2 bases respectively, with 10 bases between them. Germline CDR1 reads PRHDT; CDR2 reads FYEKMQ (reference sequence). CDR3 residues: CASSAGIPYEQYF. CDR3 sequence (DNA): TGTGCCAGCAGCGCCGGGATCCCCTACGAGCAGTACTTC.

The genes are TRBV14 and TRBJ2-1; D may be TRBD1 (5 bases). CDR1 and CDR2 from the germline V gene are SGHDN and FVKESK. V gave up 1 base and J gave up 0 bases, with 13 bases separating them. The CDR3 has 17 residues. For the CDR3, the DNA is TGTGCCAGCAGCCAAGTTACAAGGACACCCTCCTACAATGAGCAGTTCTTC. This encodes CASSQVTRTPSYNEQFF.

This chain joins TRBV5-1 and TRBJ2-1, with D tentatively TRBD1 (5 bases). The CDR3 is made up of 15 amino acids. In germline, CDR1 is SGHRS, CDR2 YFSETQ. Trimming removed 0 bases at V and 6 bases at J, with 13 bases between. CDR3 coding DNA: TGCGCCAGCAGCTTGGATAGGGGTGGCCTCAATGAGCAGTTCTTC. This sequence encodes CASSLDRGGLNEQFF. Together with reference TRBV5-1 and TRBJ2-1, the CDR3 gives the full variable domain: KAGVTQTPRYLIKTRGQQVTLSCSPISGHRSVSWYQQTPGQGLQFLFEYFSETQRNKGNFPGRFSGRQFSNSRSEMNVSTLELGDSALYLCASSLDRGGLNEQFFGPGTRLTVL.

This chain uses TRBV19 with TRBJ2-2, with D unclear. This CDR3 has 16 residues. Germline V lookup: CDR1 LNHDA, CDR2 SQIVND (reference sequence). The V end lost 5 bases, the J end lost 1 base, and 14 bases lay between the germline ends. This chain's CDR3 is CASSLLELMNTGELFF. CDR3 DNA: TGTGCCAGTAGTTTATTAGAACTTATGAACACCGGGGAGCTGTTTTTT. The full variable domain, in which reference TRBV19 and TRBJ2-2 provide the parts outside the CDR3, is DGGITQSPKYLFRKEGQNVTLSCEQNLNHDAMYWYRQDPGQGLRLIYYSQIVNDFQKGDIAEGYSVSREKKESFPLTVTSAQKNPTAFYLCASSLLELMNTGELFFGEGSRLTVL.

The chain uses TRBV30 and TRBJ2-7; either TRBD1 or TRBD2 may supply D (5 bases each). V was pared by 1 base and J by 2 bases, with 9 bases between. Germline V gene sequence: CDR1 GTSNPN, CDR2 SVGIG (reference sequence). The CDR3 covers 13 residues. CDR3 residues: CAWSGQGAYEQYF. In DNA, the CDR3 is TGTGCCTGGAGTGGTCAGGGAGCCTACGAGCAGTACTTC.

V usage is TRBV7-9 and J usage is TRBJ2-1; D may correspond to TRBD1 or TRBD2 (5 bases each). CDR1 SEHNR and CDR2 FQNEAQ come from the germline V gene (reference sequence). The V and J ends lost 7 bases and 5 bases respectively, with 15 bases between them. There are 14 residues in the CDR3. The CDR3 DNA reads TGTGCCAGCACCAATAGAGGGGAAAACAATGAGCAGTTCTTC. Encoded protein: CASTNRGENNEQFF.

V and J are TRBV28 and TRBJ1-5; a possible D gene is TRBD1 (5 bases). This CDR3 is built from 14 residues. V was cut by 6 bases and J by 3 bases, with 12 bases left in between. CDR1 is MDHEN, CDR2 SYDVKM, per germline. The DNA of the CDR3 is TGTGCCAGCAGGCGTAGGGGATTCAATCAGCCCCAGCATTTT. It codes for CASRRRGFNQPQHF.

In its sample, this clone was seen once. The CDR3 DNA reads TGTGCCAGCTCAACCGTGATGGACATTTATTTACAAAGTCGGGCCAACGTCCTGACTTTC. This gives the protein CASSTVMDIYLQSRANVLTF. J is TRBJ2-6 and V is TRBV18; possible D gene TRBD1, 5 bases. The CDR3 runs to 20 residues. V gave up 5 bases and J gave up 5 bases, with 28 bases separating them. Per the germline V gene, CDR1 is KGHSH and CDR2 is LQKENI.

This clone was observed a handful of times. This chain joins TRBV29-1 and TRBJ1-1; tentatively, D is TRBD1 (5 bases). Trimming removed 0 bases from V and 1 base from J, with 9 bases in between. CDR1 is SQVTM, CDR2 ANQGSEA, per germline. The CDR3 runs to 14 residues. For the CDR3, the DNA is TGCAGCGTTGAAGAGGAGGGGCGGAACACTGAAGCTTTCTTT. As protein: CSVEEEGRNTEAFF.

This clone was recorded only once. V gene TRBV7-9 combines with J gene TRBJ2-7; TRBD1 matches 7 bases. The CDR3 runs to 14 residues. V lost 8 bases, J lost 2 bases, and 9 bases stayed unmatched. The germline V gene has CDR1 SEHNR and CDR2 FQNEAQ (reference sequence). For the CDR3, the DNA is TGTGCCAGCGGAGGAAGGGACAGACCCTACGAGCAGTACTTC. It yields the protein CASGGRDRPYEQYF.

The V and J genes are TRBV13 and TRBJ2-1, with D perhaps matching TRBD1 or TRBD2 (5 bases each). CDR1 PRHDT and CDR2 FYEKMQ come from the germline V gene (reference sequence). This CDR3 contains 15 residues. V dropped 6 bases and J dropped 0 bases, with 12 bases sitting between them. Here the CDR3 DNA reads TGTGCCAGCAGGTGGGGGACCAGCTCCTACAATGAGCAGTTCTTC. This encodes CASRWGTSSYNEQFF.

The chain combines TRBV28 with TRBJ2-1; D may be TRBD2 (5 bases). Germline CDR1 and CDR2: MDHEN and SYDVKM. The V gene lost 1 base and the J gene lost 10 bases, with 14 bases spanning the gap. This CDR3 has 14 residues. CDR3 in amino acids: CASSLFSGSREQFF. The CDR3 DNA sequence: TGTGCCAGCAGTTTATTTTCGGGATCTAGAGAGCAGTTCTTC.

This clone was seen just once. This sample also contains other DNA sequences that code for the same CDR3. J is TRBJ1-2 and V is TRBV27, with D uncertain. The CDR3 has 13 residues. Trimming stripped 0 bases from V and 3 bases from J, with 5 bases between. Germline CDR1 is MNHEY and CDR2 is SMNVEV (reference sequence). The CDR3 nucleotides are TGTGCCAGCAGTTTATCAGGATACTATGGCTACACCTTC. This codes for CASSLSGYYGYTF.

V is TRBV27 and J is TRBJ2-4, with a weak D call TRBD1 (6 bases). Trimming left V 5 bases short and J 8 bases short, with 25 bases between. The CDR3 is 17 amino acids. Germline lookup yields CDR1 MNHEY and CDR2 SMNVEV (reference sequence). The chain's CDR3 is CASSRAAMGASLDIQYF. CDR3 DNA sequence: TGTGCCAGCAGTCGGGCTGCCATGGGGGCAAGCCTGGACATTCAGTACTTC.

The chain is built from TRBV9 and TRBJ1-2; TRBD1 matches at 7 bases. V lost 3 bases and J lost 8; bases outside the gene matches: 7. The CDR3 is made up of 13 amino acids. The germline V gene encodes CDR1 SGDLS and CDR2 YYNGEE. CDR3 residues: CASSARTGDGYTF. The CDR3 DNA reads as TGTGCCAGCAGCGCGCGGACAGGTGACGGCTACACCTTC.

The rearrangement links TRBV28 to TRBJ2-1; TRBD2 matches at 8 bases. Germline-derived CDR1 and CDR2 are MDHEN and SYDVKM. The CDR3 contains 16 residues. The J segment lost 4 bases and the V segment lost 3 bases, leaving 8 bases of the junction unmatched. CDR3 protein: CASSFPRREVYNEQFF. The CDR3 nucleotides read TGTGCCAGCAGTTTCCCTCGGCGGGAGGTTTACAATGAGCAGTTCTTC.

The rearrangement joins TRBV29-1 to TRBJ1-1; 7 positions agree with TRBD1. Per germline, CDR1 SQVTM and CDR2 ANQGSEA. This CDR3 spans 15 amino acids. V lost 4 bases, J lost 6 bases, and 14 bases stayed unmatched. This chain's CDR3 is CSVVGGGQSGPEAFF. The CDR3 DNA follows: TGCAGCGTTGTCGGCGGGGGACAGTCGGGTCCTGAAGCTTTCTTT.

This clone is a singleton in its sample. The chain joins TRBV27 to TRBJ2-7, with D perhaps assigned TRBD1 or TRBD2 (5 bases each). The CDR3 runs 13 residues. Germline V CDR1 and CDR2: MNHEY, SMNVEV (reference sequence). Trimming removed 11 bases at V and 1 base at J, with 15 bases between. For the CDR3, the DNA is TGTGCCGTCCGGACACTAGGGTCCTACGAGCAGTACTTC. Its translation: CAVRTLGSYEQYF.

This chain connects TRBV27 to TRBJ2-1; no reliable D call. The CDR3 runs to 14 residues. CDR1 MNHEY and CDR2 SMNVEV come from the germline V gene (reference sequence). Between the trimmed V and J ends, which lost 4 bases and 7 bases, there was a span of 14 bases. Written as DNA, the CDR3 is TGTGCCAGCAGTTCCAGCCCGGGCGGTAATGAGCAGTTCTTC. Protein sequence: CASSSSPGGNEQFF.

The chain is built from TRBV6-6 and TRBJ1-2; D uncertain. The germline CDR1 and CDR2 sequences are MNHNY and SVGAGI (reference sequence). This CDR3 region has 15 residues. V lost 7 bases and J 5 bases, leaving 20 bases between the germline ends. CDR3 in amino acids: CASMSWGEIGYGYTF. The DNA for the CDR3 is TGTGCCAGCATGAGCTGGGGAGAGATTGGGTATGGCTACACCTTC.

Note on this clone: In the same sample, other DNA sequences code for this CDR3. The chain is built from TRBV7-9 and TRBJ2-7; TRBD1 might be the D (5 bases). Germline CDR1 and CDR2: SEHNR and FQNEAQ (reference sequence). This CDR3 comprises 12 residues. Trimming cost V 6 bases and J 0 bases, with 6 bases left between them. For the CDR3, the DNA is TGTGCCAGCAGTACAGGCTCCTACGAGCAGTACTTC. Translating it yields CASSTGSYEQYF.

The V gene is TRBV19, the J gene TRBJ2-1, with 7 bases lining up with TRBD2. V lost 1 base and J lost 6; bases outside the gene matches: 6. Germline lookup yields CDR1 LNHDA and CDR2 SQIVND (reference sequence). This CDR3 has 15 amino acids. CDR3 nucleotides: TGTGCCAGTAGTATAGTTGGCGGGAGTGGCAATGAGCAGTTCTTC. This encodes CASSIVGGSGNEQFF.

This sequence joins TRBV27 and TRBJ2-7; D possibly corresponds to TRBD2 (6 bases). This CDR3 comprises 12 residues. Germline lookup yields CDR1 MNHEY and CDR2 SMNVEV (reference sequence). The V gene lost 6 bases and the J gene lost 7 bases, with 13 bases spanning the gap. CDR3 DNA sequence: TGTGCCAGCAGGGCCCCGCGGGGTGAGCAGTACTTC. It yields the protein CASRAPRGEQYF.

The chain employs TRBV27 and TRBJ2-7, with D hard to call. V was trimmed by 1 base and J by 3 bases, leaving 10 bases between them. From germline, CDR1 is MNHEY and CDR2 SMNVEV (reference sequence). CDR3 size: 14 residues. CDR3 in DNA: TGTGCCAGCAGTTTATTTCGGCTAGACTACGAGCAGTACTTC. Translated: CASSLFRLDYEQYF.